This T cell receptor beta chain was identified in a study of STAT5B mutations in CD4+ large granular lymphocyte leukemia. The CDR3 totals 16 residues. The trim removed 5 bases at V and 4 bases at J, leaving 10 bases unmatched. The V gene's germline CDR1 is SEHNR and CDR2 FQNEAQ (reference sequence). General study results and limits: Main leukemic clonotypes were patient-specific, but roughly 26% appeared at low frequency elsewhere. Patient CD4-sorted repertoires stayed more clonal than healthy ones after leukemic-clone removal. Compared with healthy controls (2/35), patient top clones favored TRBV06 (8/27).

Remarks on this clone: Its antigen is unknown.

The survey-level immunoSEQ assay was used. The repertoire was sequenced with immunoSEQ multiplex PCR; TCRdb's copy has only in-frame clones and lacks some. The sample holds some 41,000 clones; roughly 80% are singletons and the top ten take 3% to 4%. The receptor's source is a human donor in good health. The sample consisted of CD4+ T cells from blood buffy coats. This chain connects TRBV7-9 to TRBJ1-1, with TRBD1 identical over 10 bases. Here the CDR3 reads CASSLSTGGRGTEAFF. Written as DNA, the CDR3 is TGTGCCAGCAGCCTATCGACAGGGGGCAGGGGCACTGAAGCTTTCTTT.